This note documents a single T cell receptor beta chain sequence. The repertoire was sequenced with immunoSEQ multiplex PCR; TCRdb's copy has only in-frame clones and lacks some. The sample lists around 730,000 clones, 80% to 90% seen once, with under 0.012% in the top ten. These data belong to a study of shared T cell receptors in the human thymus. CDR1 is MDHEN, CDR2 SYDVKM, per germline. The CDR3 covers 12 residues. Trimming stripped 6 bases from V and 5 bases from J, with 10 bases between. Another study also made use of these data, one on human thymus T cells.

The rearrangement joins TRBV28 to TRBJ2-5, with D perhaps matching TRBD2 (5 bases). This receptor was obtained from a girl less than two years old with a congenital heart defect. The material sequenced was thymocytes. This CDR3 reads CASRRARETQYF. CDR3 DNA sequence: TGTGCCAGCAGGAGGGCTCGGGAGACCCAGTACTTC.